The T cell receptor beta chain described here comes from a study of cytomegalovirus exposure and HLA in healthy donors. CDR1 and CDR2 (germline): SGHAT, FQNNGV. The CDR3 length is 17 residues. With 3 bases clipped from V and 0 bases from J, the junction kept 6 bases outside the gene matches. The study ran its PCR with 60 Vbeta and 13 Jbeta primers. Produced via immunoSEQ multiplex PCR; TCRdb's table is partial and in-frame only. Of 80,000 to 95,000 clones listed, 60% to 70% are singletons. Sample: PBMCs. This clonotype was sampled from a young woman in good health and CMV-seronegative. The chain links TRBV11-2 to TRBJ2-3; 10 bases match TRBD2. CDR3 residues: CASSFQRTSGSTDTQYF. The CDR3 DNA follows: TGTGCCAGCAGCTTTCAACGGACTAGCGGTAGCACAGATACGCAGTATTTT.